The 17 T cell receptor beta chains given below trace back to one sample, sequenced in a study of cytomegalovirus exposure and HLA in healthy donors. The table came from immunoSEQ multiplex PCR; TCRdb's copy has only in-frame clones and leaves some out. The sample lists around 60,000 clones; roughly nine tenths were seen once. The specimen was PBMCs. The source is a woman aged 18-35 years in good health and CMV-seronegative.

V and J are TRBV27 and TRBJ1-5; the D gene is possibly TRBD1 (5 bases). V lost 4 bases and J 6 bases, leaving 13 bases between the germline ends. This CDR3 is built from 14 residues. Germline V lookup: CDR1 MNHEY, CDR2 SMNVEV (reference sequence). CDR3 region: CASSSQGRVQPQHF. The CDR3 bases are TGTGCCAGCAGTTCTCAGGGTCGGGTTCAGCCCCAGCATTTT.

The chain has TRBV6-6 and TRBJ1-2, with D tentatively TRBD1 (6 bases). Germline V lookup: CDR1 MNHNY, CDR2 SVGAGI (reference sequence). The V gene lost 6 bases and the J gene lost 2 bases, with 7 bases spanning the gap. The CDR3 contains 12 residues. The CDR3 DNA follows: TGTGCCAGCAGAGGGACAAACTATGGCTACACCTTC. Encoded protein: CASRGTNYGYTF.

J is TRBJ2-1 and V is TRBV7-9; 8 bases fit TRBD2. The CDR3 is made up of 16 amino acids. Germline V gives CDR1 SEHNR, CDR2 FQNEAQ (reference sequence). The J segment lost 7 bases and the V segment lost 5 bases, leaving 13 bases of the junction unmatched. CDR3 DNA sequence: TGTGCCAGCAGCCCCCGAGGGGCGGGAGGATGGAATGAGCAGTTCTTC. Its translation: CASSPRGAGGWNEQFF.

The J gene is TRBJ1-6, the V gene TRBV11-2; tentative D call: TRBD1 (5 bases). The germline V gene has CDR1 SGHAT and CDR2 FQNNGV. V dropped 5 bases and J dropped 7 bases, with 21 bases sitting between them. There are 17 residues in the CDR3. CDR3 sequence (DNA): TGTGCCAGCAGCAGATCCCTGGGACGGGCGGGGAATTCACCCCTCCACTTT. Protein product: CASSRSLGRAGNSPLHF.

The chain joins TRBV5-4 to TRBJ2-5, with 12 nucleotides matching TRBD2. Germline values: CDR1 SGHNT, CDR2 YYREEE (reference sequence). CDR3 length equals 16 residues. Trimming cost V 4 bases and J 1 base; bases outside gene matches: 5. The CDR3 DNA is TGTGCCAGCAGCCCAGGACTAGCGGGGCTCCAAGAGACCCAGTACTTC. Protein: CASSPGLAGLQETQYF.

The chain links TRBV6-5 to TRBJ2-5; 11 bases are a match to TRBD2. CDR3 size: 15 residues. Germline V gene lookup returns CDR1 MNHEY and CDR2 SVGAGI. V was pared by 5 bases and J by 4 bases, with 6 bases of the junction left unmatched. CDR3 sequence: CASSPGTSGVETQYF. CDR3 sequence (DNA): TGTGCCAGCAGTCCAGGGACTAGCGGAGTAGAGACCCAGTACTTC.

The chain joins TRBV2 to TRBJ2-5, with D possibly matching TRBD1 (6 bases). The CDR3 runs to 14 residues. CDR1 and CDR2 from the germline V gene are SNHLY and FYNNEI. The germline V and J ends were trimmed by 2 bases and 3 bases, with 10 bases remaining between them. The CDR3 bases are TGTGCCAGCAGTGAAAGGACAGTAAAAGAGACCCAGTACTTC. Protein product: CASSERTVKETQYF.

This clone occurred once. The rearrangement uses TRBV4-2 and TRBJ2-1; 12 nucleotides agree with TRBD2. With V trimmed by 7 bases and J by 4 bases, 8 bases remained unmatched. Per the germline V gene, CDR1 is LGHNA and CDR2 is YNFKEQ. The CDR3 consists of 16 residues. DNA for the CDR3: TGTGCCAGCACACCGAGGGGACTAGCGGGTTACAATGAGCAGTTCTTC. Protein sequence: CASTPRGLAGYNEQFF.

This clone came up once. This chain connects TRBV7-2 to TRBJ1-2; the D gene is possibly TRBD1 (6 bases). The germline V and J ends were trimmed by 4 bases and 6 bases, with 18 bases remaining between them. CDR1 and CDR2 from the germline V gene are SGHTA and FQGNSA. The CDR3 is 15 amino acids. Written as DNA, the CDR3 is TGTGCCAGCAGCTCAGGGGAGGGAAACGCGGATGGCTACACCTTC. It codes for CASSSGEGNADGYTF.

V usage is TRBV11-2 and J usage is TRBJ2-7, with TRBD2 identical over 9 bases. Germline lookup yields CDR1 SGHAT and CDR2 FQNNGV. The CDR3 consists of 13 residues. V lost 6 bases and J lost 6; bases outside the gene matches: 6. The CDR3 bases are TGTGCCAGCAGGGGGACTAGCTATGTCGAGCAGTACTTC. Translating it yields CASRGTSYVEQYF.

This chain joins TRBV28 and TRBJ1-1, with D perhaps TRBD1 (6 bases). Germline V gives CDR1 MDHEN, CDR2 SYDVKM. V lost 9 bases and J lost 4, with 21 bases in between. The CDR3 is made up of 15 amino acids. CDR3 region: CASTGNTGLITEAFF. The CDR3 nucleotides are TGTGCCAGTACCGGAAATACAGGGCTGATCACTGAAGCTTTCTTT.

Here the CDR3 DNA reads TGTGCCAGCAGCCCCCAAGGCAGGGGGGCGGGCGAGCAGTACTTC. It translates to CASSPQGRGAGEQYF. This chain joins TRBV28 and TRBJ2-7, with D perhaps TRBD1 (7 bases). Germline V lookup: CDR1 MDHEN, CDR2 SYDVKM. The CDR3 consists of 15 residues. Trimming took off 6 bases at V and 6 bases at J, with 21 bases between the two ends. The full variable domain, with the rest looked up from reference TRBV28 and TRBJ2-7, is DVKVTQSSRYLVKRTGEKVFLECVQDMDHENMFWYRQDPGLGLRLIYFSYDVKMKEKGDIPEGYSVSREKKERFSLILESASTNQTSMYLCASSPQGRGAGEQYFGPGTRLTVT.

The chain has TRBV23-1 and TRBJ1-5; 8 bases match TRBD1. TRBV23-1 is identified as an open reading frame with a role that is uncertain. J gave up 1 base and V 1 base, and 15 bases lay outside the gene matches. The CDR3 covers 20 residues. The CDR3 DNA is TGCGCCAGCAGTCAATATCCTAGACAGGGGAGGGTATTAAGCAATCAGCCCCAGCATTTT. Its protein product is CASSQYPRQGRVLSNQPQHF.

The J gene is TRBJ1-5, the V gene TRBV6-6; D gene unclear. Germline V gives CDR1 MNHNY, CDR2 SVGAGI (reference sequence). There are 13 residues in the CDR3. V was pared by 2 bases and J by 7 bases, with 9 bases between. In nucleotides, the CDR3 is TGTGCCAGCAGTTACGCCCCGGGACAGCCCCAGCATTTT. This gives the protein CASSYAPGQPQHF.

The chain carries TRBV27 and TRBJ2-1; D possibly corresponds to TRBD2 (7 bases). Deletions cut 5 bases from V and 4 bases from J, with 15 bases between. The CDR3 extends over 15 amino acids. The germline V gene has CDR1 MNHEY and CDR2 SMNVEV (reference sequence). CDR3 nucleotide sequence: TGTGCCAGCAGTCTCGGGGGGCCGGGGTACAATGAGCAGTTCTTC. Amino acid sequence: CASSLGGPGYNEQFF.

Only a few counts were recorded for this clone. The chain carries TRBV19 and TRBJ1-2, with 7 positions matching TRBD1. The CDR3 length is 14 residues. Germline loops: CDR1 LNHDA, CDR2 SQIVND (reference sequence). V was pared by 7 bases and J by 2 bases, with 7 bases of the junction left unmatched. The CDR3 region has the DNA TGTGCCAGTACCCCGGGACAGTCAAACTATGGCTACACCTTC. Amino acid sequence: CASTPGQSNYGYTF.

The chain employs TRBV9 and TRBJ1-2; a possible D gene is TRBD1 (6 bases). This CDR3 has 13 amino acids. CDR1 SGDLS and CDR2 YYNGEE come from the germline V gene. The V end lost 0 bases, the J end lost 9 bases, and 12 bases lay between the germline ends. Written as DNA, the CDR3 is TGTGCCAGCAGCGTAGTTCAGGGGCGCAGCTACACCTTC. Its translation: CASSVVQGRSYTF.